One and the same sample provided the 28 T cell receptor beta chains below, sequenced in a study of blood T cells in healthy people across ages. Primers used in a second PCR of roughly 6 to 12 cycles were a sample-barcoded 5' primer and a J-beta primer mix. MiXCR was run by TCRdb on the 5' RACE reads, yielding one entry per CDR3 protein. The sample consists of 1.5 million to 1.9 million distinct CDR3 sequences, approximately 43% of them appearing once. The sample was blood. These receptors were obtained from a young woman in good health.

Worth noting for this clonotype: A read error may be the cause here, since a much bigger clone is one base away. The V call is TRBV7-9, the J call TRBJ2-7; D is perhaps TRBD1 (5 bases). This CDR3 has 15 residues. Per the germline V gene, CDR1 is SEHNR and CDR2 is FQNEAQ (reference sequence). V lost 1 base and J lost 0, with 10 bases in between. The CDR3 is CASSLVRQSSYEQYF. CDR3 nucleotide sequence: TGTGCCAGCAGCTTAGTTAGACAGAGCTCCTACGAGCAGTACTTC.

The chain is built from TRBV10-3 and TRBJ1-1; the D is unclear. Germline V gene sequence: CDR1 ENHRY, CDR2 SYGVKD. Trimming stripped 3 bases from V and 5 bases from J, with 16 bases between. This CDR3 is built from 15 residues. Here the CDR3 reads CAISEFDTRGTEAFF. CDR3 in DNA: TGTGCCATCAGTGAATTCGACACTCGAGGAACTGAAGCTTTCTTT.

The sample holds one count of this clonotype. This sequence joins TRBV12-3 or TRBV12-4 and TRBJ2-1; 9 nucleotides match TRBD2. The CDR3 length is 16 residues. J gave up 6 bases and V 5 bases, and 11 bases lay outside the gene matches. CDR3 nucleotide sequence: TGTGCCAGCAGTCCCCTCGGCGGGGGGGCACGCAATGAGCAGTTCTTC. Translated: CASSPLGGGARNEQFF.

In this sample, this clonotype turned up a few times. The rearrangement links TRBV4-3 to TRBJ2-1; a possible D gene is TRBD2 (5 bases). In germline, CDR1 is LGHNA, CDR2 YSLEER. Trimming pared 0 bases from V and 5 bases from J, leaving 11 bases between. The CDR3 runs 15 residues. The CDR3 DNA sequence: TGCGCCAGCAGCCAAGATTTACGGGGAAACAATGAGCAGTTCTTC. Translated, it gives CASSQDLRGNNEQFF.

This clonotype was counted once. CDR3 bases: TGTGCCAGCAGTTTAATCACCAGAACAGATACGCAGTATTTT. Encoded protein: CASSLITRTDTQYF. The chain links TRBV28 to TRBJ2-3; D call uncertain. Looked up from germline, CDR1 is MDHEN and CDR2 is SYDVKM. CDR3 size: 14 residues. The germline V and J ends were trimmed by 2 bases and 3 bases, with 9 bases remaining between them.

The V call is TRBV10-3, the J call TRBJ2-5; 7 positions agree with TRBD1. Germline V gene data show CDR1 as ENHRY and CDR2 as SYGVKD. J lost 1 base, V lost 1 base, and 3 bases had no gene match. The CDR3 is 15 amino acids. The CDR3 DNA reads as TGTGCCATCAGTGAGTTTGGGACAGCCCAAGAGACCCAGTACTTC. Protein sequence: CAISEFGTAQETQYF.

This chain connects TRBV28 to TRBJ2-5, with D perhaps TRBD1 or TRBD2 (5 bases each). CDR1 is MDHEN and CDR2 is SYDVKM in the germline V gene. Trimming removed 3 bases from V and 9 bases from J, with 11 bases in between. The CDR3 runs to 12 residues. As DNA, the CDR3 is TGTGCCAGCAGTTTCTTCGAGGGGCCCCAGTACTTC. Protein product: CASSFFEGPQYF.

V is TRBV4-1 and J is TRBJ1-5, with no clear D. Trimming left V 1 base short and J 5 bases short, with 6 bases between. Germline-derived CDR1 and CDR2 are MGHRA and YSYEKL. The CDR3 contains 13 residues. DNA of the CDR3: TGCGCCAGCAGCCAAGCGTTGGATCAGCCCCAGCATTTT. Its translation is CASSQALDQPQHF.

The rearrangement joins TRBV6-5 to TRBJ1-1, with a tentative D call TRBD1 (6 bases). This CDR3 region has 14 residues. Germline assignment: CDR1 MNHEY and CDR2 SVGAGI. V was pared by 6 bases and J by 1 base, with 12 bases between. The CDR3 DNA sequence: TGTGCCAGCAGAGGGGGGGTACAGAACACTGAAGCTTTCTTT. Its protein product is CASRGGVQNTEAFF.

This clonotype was seen a handful of times. The V and J genes are TRBV20-1 and TRBJ2-4; D is unclear. The CDR3 consists of 14 residues. The germline V and J ends were trimmed by 3 bases and 0 bases, with 9 bases remaining between them. Per germline, CDR1 DFQATT and CDR2 SNEGSKA (reference sequence). DNA of the CDR3: TGCAGTGCTAGGACCCCTCTAGCCAAAAACATTCAGTACTTC. Its protein is CSARTPLAKNIQYF.

The V call is TRBV15, the J call TRBJ1-4, with D tentatively TRBD1 (6 bases). Trimming stripped 5 bases from V and 8 bases from J, with 18 bases between. The CDR3 runs 15 residues. CDR1 and CDR2 from the germline V gene are LNHNV and YYDKDF (reference sequence). The CDR3 region is CATSRTGAVIEKLFF. DNA for the CDR3: TGTGCCACCAGCCGAACGGGGGCGGTTATCGAAAAACTGTTTTTT.

The rearrangement joins TRBV6-2 or TRBV6-3 to TRBJ2-2; D is unresolved. In germline, CDR1 is MNHEY, CDR2 SVGEGT. CDR3 size: 14 residues. V was shortened by 10 bases and J by 0 bases, with 12 bases between the two germline ends. The CDR3 DNA follows: TGTGCCACTTCGAATGACCCGAACACCGGGGAGCTGTTTTTT. Translation: CATSNDPNTGELFF.

This clonotype was picked up a small number of times. V gene TRBV20-1 combines with J gene TRBJ2-4; no reliable D call. Germline CDR1 reads DFQATT; CDR2 reads SNEGSKA (reference sequence). The CDR3 is made up of 13 amino acids. Trimming left V 8 bases short and J 0 bases short, with 11 bases between. The CDR3 DNA follows: TGCAGTTTTAAGACCCGAGCCAAAAACATTCAGTACTTC. Protein: CSFKTRAKNIQYF.

The chain uses TRBV12-3 or TRBV12-4 and TRBJ2-1; unclear D gene. The CDR3 covers 14 residues. V lost 6 bases and J 7 bases, leaving 16 bases between the germline ends. In DNA, the CDR3 is TGTGCCAGCAGCGACCTGAATACTGGGAATGAGCAGTTCTTC. Translation gives CASSDLNTGNEQFF.

The J gene is TRBJ2-1, the V gene TRBV11-2; 9 bases agree with TRBD2. The CDR3 loop spans 14 amino acids. J was trimmed by 8 bases and V by 1 base; bases with no gene match: 3. Per the germline V gene, CDR1 is SGHAT and CDR2 is FQNNGV. This CDR3 reads CASSLVAGVDEQFF. CDR3 coding DNA: TGTGCCAGCAGCTTAGTAGCGGGGGTTGATGAGCAGTTCTTC. Complete variable domain (other parts from reference TRBV11-2 and TRBJ2-1): EAGVAQSPRYKIIEKRQSVAFWCNPISGHATLYWYQQILGQGPKLLIQFQNNGVVDDSQLPKDRFSAERLKGVDSTLKIQPAKLEDSAVYLCASSLVAGVDEQFFGPGTRLTVL.

Only a few counts were recorded for this clonotype. This rearrangement joins TRBV6-2 or TRBV6-3 to TRBJ1-6; TRBD1 matches 8 bases. J lost 8 bases, V lost 5 bases, and 11 bases had no gene match. Germline CDR1 and CDR2: MNHEY and SVGEGT. The CDR3 loop spans 16 amino acids. The CDR3 spells CASSPHPGGVDSPLHF. The CDR3 DNA reads as TGTGCCAGCAGTCCTCACCCAGGGGGCGTGGATTCACCCCTCCACTTT.

V usage is TRBV6-1 and J usage is TRBJ2-5, with TRBD1 matching 7 bases. The germline V gene has CDR1 MNHNS and CDR2 SASEGT. The CDR3 length is 15 residues. With 1 base clipped from V and 11 bases from J, the junction kept 13 bases outside the gene matches. Written as DNA, the CDR3 is TGTGCCAGCAGTGAAGGACAGGGAAGCTACAATGAGCAGTACTTC. The encoded protein is CASSEGQGSYNEQYF.

The chain uses TRBV6-2 or TRBV6-3 and TRBJ2-7, with D perhaps TRBD2 (6 bases). Germline V gene lookup returns CDR1 MNHEY and CDR2 SVGEGT. Trimming took 2 bases from V and 1 from J, leaving 12 bases between them. This CDR3 spans 15 amino acids. This CDR3 reads CASSYRAGTSYEQYF. The CDR3 coding sequence is TGTGCCAGCAGTTACAGGGCGGGAACGTCCTACGAGCAGTACTTC.

The gene calls are TRBV4-2 and TRBJ2-7; the D gene is possibly TRBD1 (5 bases). CDR3 size: 15 residues. Trimming removed 2 bases from V and 0 bases from J, with 11 bases in between. CDR1 is LGHNA, CDR2 YNFKEQ, per germline. This chain's CDR3 is CASSQSKDNSYEQYF. The CDR3, as DNA: TGTGCCAGCAGCCAATCCAAGGACAACTCCTACGAGCAGTACTTC.

The CDR3 nucleotides read TGTGCCAGCAGCGCCTCGTCCTTCTATGGCTACACCTTC. Amino acids: CASSASSFYGYTF. This rearrangement joins TRBV9 to TRBJ1-2; D is undetermined. The germline CDR1 and CDR2 sequences are SGDLS and YYNGEE. Trimming cost V 3 bases and J 4 bases, with 10 bases left between them. This CDR3 is built from 13 residues.

V usage is TRBV12-3 or TRBV12-4 and J usage is TRBJ1-5; the match to TRBD1 covers 7 bases. The CDR3 spans 15 residues. Germline trimming cut 8 bases from V and 6 bases from J; bases unmatched to any gene: 13. CDR3: CASGPRQGAIQPQHF. DNA for the CDR3: TGTGCCAGCGGTCCGAGACAGGGTGCTATTCAGCCCCAGCATTTT.

This clonotype was detected a few times. The DNA for the CDR3 is TGTGCCATCAGTCCAGGGAACAATCAGCCCCAGCATTTT. Protein: CAISPGNNQPQHF. The chain has TRBV10-3 and TRBJ1-5; a possible D gene is TRBD1 (5 bases). Germline V gene data show CDR1 as ENHRY and CDR2 as SYGVKD. This CDR3 comprises 13 residues. V dropped 5 bases and J dropped 3 bases, with 8 bases sitting between them.

The chain recombines TRBV3-1 with TRBJ2-7; D may be TRBD1 or TRBD2 (5 bases each). CDR1 and CDR2 (germline): LGHDT, YNNKEL (reference sequence). CDR3 length equals 15 residues. V shed 2 bases and J shed 3 bases, with 14 bases lying between them. CDR3 bases: TGTGCCAGCAGCCAAACCGGGACGGCAAACTACGAGCAGTACTTC. The encoded protein is CASSQTGTANYEQYF.

This clonotype was seen more than once but under ten times. The chain combines TRBV7-2 with TRBJ2-7; 8 bases map to TRBD1. CDR1 SGHTA and CDR2 FQGNSA come from the germline V gene. V gave up 5 bases and J gave up 0 bases; unmatched junction bases: 6. The CDR3 is 15 residues long. CDR3 region: CASSIGQGHSYEQYF. CDR3 nucleotides: TGTGCCAGCAGCATTGGACAGGGCCACTCCTACGAGCAGTACTTC.

This clonotype came up once. The V gene is TRBV19, the J gene TRBJ2-3, with a tentative D call TRBD1 (6 bases). This CDR3 spans 15 amino acids. CDR1 is LNHDA, CDR2 SQIVND, per germline (reference sequence). The V end lost 3 bases, the J end lost 7 bases, and 17 bases lay between the germline ends. CDR3 DNA: TGTGCCAGTAGTATTGGACAGACCCCCGCGTATACGCAGTATTTT. As protein: CASSIGQTPAYTQYF.

The chain uses TRBV29-1 and TRBJ2-5, with 8 bases matching TRBD2. The end of the DNA fits TRBJ2-7 better, so the J call may be wrong. The CDR3 totals 15 residues. Germline assignment: CDR1 SQVTM and CDR2 ANQGSEA. The CDR3 sequence: CSVGPPGGFGHEQYF. The CDR3 region has the DNA TGCAGCGTTGGGCCGCCGGGAGGGTTCGGCCACGAGCAGTACTTC.

This chain uses TRBV7-9 with TRBJ2-3; D unresolved. The CDR3 has 12 residues. Germline loops: CDR1 SEHNR, CDR2 FQNEAQ (reference sequence). The germline V and J ends were trimmed by 5 bases and 9 bases, with 12 bases remaining between them. The CDR3 spells CASSLREITQYF. CDR3 nucleotides: TGTGCCAGCAGCCTCCGTGAGATCACGCAGTATTTT.

The chain employs TRBV6-9 and TRBJ1-2; D is uncertain. CDR1 and CDR2 (germline): MNHGY, SVAAGI. The CDR3 is 14 amino acids. V was trimmed by 9 bases and J by 4 bases, leaving 18 bases between them. DNA of the CDR3: TGTGCCAGACCACAACGATGGGTAGTCTATGGCTACACCTTC. Its protein product is CARPQRWVVYGYTF.